This T cell receptor (beta chain) was found in a study of cytomegalovirus exposure and HLA in healthy donors. Points from the study as a whole: No immune exposure information besides CMV serostatus was available. Prior analysis indicated that the majority of TCR beta V segments exhibited productivity approximately 87% or approximately 30% of the time. Accurate predictions that matched the HLA-A and HLA-B alleles of most subjects were reportedly made from TCR beta sequences.

In regard to this clone: Its antigen remains unidentified.

V was shortened by 4 bases and J by 0 bases, with 11 bases between the two germline ends. The germline V gene encodes CDR1 WNHNN and CDR2 SYGVQD (reference sequence). The CDR3 has 15 amino acids. PCR involved 60 Vbeta and 13 Jbeta primers. Clones were sequenced by immunoSEQ multiplex PCR, and TCRdb holds only the in-frame ones, with some missing. The listing records under 200,000 clones. The chain employs TRBV10-1 and TRBJ2-3, with a possible D match to TRBD2 (6 bases). Sequenced material: PBMCs. The receptor comes from a young man in good health and CMV-seronegative. CDR3 coding DNA: TGCGCCAGCAGTGTGGGACTGGGGAGCACAGATACGCAGTATTTT. This sequence encodes CASSVGLGSTDTQYF.